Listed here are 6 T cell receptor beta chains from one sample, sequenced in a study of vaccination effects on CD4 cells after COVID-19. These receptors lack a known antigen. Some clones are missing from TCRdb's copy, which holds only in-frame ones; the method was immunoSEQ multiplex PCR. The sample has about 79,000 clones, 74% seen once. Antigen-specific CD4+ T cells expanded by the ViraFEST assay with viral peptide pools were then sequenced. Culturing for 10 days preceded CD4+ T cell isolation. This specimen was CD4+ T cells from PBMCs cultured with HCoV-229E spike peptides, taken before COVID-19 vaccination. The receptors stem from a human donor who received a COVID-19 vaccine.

The CDR3 DNA reads as TGTGCCAGCAGTTACTCGTCAGGGTCCCCCAATGAGCAGTTCTTC. It encodes CASSYSSGSPNEQFF. V and J are TRBV6-6 and TRBJ2-1, with D possibly TRBD1 on 5 matching bases. The germline CDR1 and CDR2 sequences are MNHNY and SVGAGI (reference sequence). The V gene lost 0 bases and the J gene lost 6 bases, with 12 bases spanning the gap. This CDR3 is 15 amino acids long.

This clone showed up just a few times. The CDR3 nucleotides are TGTGCCAGCAGCTTAGCAGCCCGGTCACCCCTCCACTTT. It encodes CASSLAARSPLHF. V usage is TRBV7-9 and J usage is TRBJ1-6; D unclear. The CDR3 is 13 amino acids. From germline, CDR1 is SEHNR and CDR2 FQNEAQ (reference sequence). V lost 0 bases and J lost 10, with 7 bases in between.

The CDR3 sequence: CASSLAGPSTDTQYF. For the CDR3, the DNA is TGCGCCAGCAGCTTGGCGGGGCCTAGCACAGATACGCAGTATTTT. The gene calls are TRBV5-1 and TRBJ2-3, with D possibly called TRBD1 or TRBD2 (5 bases each). The germline V gene has CDR1 SGHRS and CDR2 YFSETQ. The length of the CDR3 is 15 residues. Trimming removed 0 bases from V and 0 bases from J, with 8 bases in between.

The CDR3 DNA is TGCGCCAGCAGGCGATCCCAGGGGCTCTGGGACACTGAAGCTTTCTTT. As protein: CASRRSQGLWDTEAFF. The V and J genes are TRBV4-1 and TRBJ1-1, with D possibly matching TRBD1 (6 bases). The germline V gene has CDR1 MGHRA and CDR2 YSYEKL. V was pared by 6 bases and J by 3 bases, with 20 bases between. CDR3 length equals 16 residues.

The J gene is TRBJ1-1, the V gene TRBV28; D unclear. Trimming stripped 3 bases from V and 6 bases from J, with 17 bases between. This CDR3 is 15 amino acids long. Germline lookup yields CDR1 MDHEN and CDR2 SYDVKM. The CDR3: CASSFPRPTGPEAFF. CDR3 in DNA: TGTGCCAGCAGTTTCCCCCGGCCGACCGGTCCTGAAGCTTTCTTT.

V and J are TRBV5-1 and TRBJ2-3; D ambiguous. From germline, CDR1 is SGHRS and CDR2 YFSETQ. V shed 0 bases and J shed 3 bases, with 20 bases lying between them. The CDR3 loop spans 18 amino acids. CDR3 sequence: CASSLATRMAPGTDTQYF. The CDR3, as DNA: TGCGCCAGCAGCTTGGCAACCCGAATGGCCCCAGGTACAGATACGCAGTATTTT.